Listed here are 2 T cell receptor beta chains from one sample, sequenced in a study of T cell repertoires in cytomegalovirus infection. These TCRs' antigens remain unknown. One entry per CDR3 protein, called by TCRdb with MiXCR from the reads. The sample contains under 500,000 distinct CDR3 sequences, approximately 40% of which appear only once. This specimen was cultured PBMCs, taken from culture after CMV antigen stimulation. The receptors shown here come from a human donor in good health (CMV status not recorded). Some clones in this sample may be carry-over from other donors' samples.

The chain has TRBV7-6 and TRBJ2-2, with a weak D call TRBD2 (5 bases). V was cut by 6 bases and J by 5 bases, with 10 bases left in between. The CDR3 has 13 amino acids. Germline CDR1 SGHVS, CDR2 FNYEAQ. CDR3 nucleotides: TGTGCCAGCAGGGGAGTCCTGACCGGGGAGCTGTTTTTT. Its translation is CASRGVLTGELFF.

The chain has TRBV14 and TRBJ2-7, with D perhaps TRBD2 (6 bases). V gave up 1 base and J gave up 6 bases, with 16 bases separating them. Germline values: CDR1 SGHDN, CDR2 FVKESK. CDR3 size: 15 residues. As DNA, the CDR3 is TGTGCCAGCAGCCAAGGGTGGGAGGCCATGGGCGAGCAGTACTTC. It specifies CASSQGWEAMGEQYF.